This T cell receptor (beta chain) was documented in a study of blood T cell repertoires in COVID-19. Study details: T cells, B-cell-depleted T cells, or PBMCs provided the cDNA or gDNA that served as material.

Per the germline V gene, CDR1 is SGHKS and CDR2 is YYEKEE (reference sequence). The CDR3 covers 18 residues. The junction had 16 bases not matched to a gene; V was cut back by 2 bases and J by 2 bases. Only in-frame clones appear in the TCRdb table, and some are missing; sequencing was by immunoSEQ multiplex PCR. The sample lists 150,000 to 200,000 clones, roughly 82% occurring once. Followed longitudinally, the Seattle patients had been enrolled during active infection. The sequencing sample was made of peripheral blood. J is TRBJ2-7 and V is TRBV5-5; 7 bases are a match to TRBD1. This sequence was found in a woman aged 55-69 years with COVID-19, enrolled during active disease. The DNA for the CDR3 is TGTGCCAGCAGCTTCCGGACAGGCTTAAGCAGCGGTCCCTACGAGCAGTACTTC. Translated, it gives CASSFRTGLSSGPYEQYF.